The next 22 T cell receptor beta chains were all read from a single sample in a study of T cell clonality in common variable immunodeficiency. Measured with immunoSEQ multiplex PCR; TCRdb has only the in-frame clones, and not every one. This sample carries about 60,000 clones, none of them present only once. Sequencing was carried out using peripheral blood mononuclear cells. These receptors were taken from a person between 18 and 75 years old in good health.

This clone was seen at least ten times. The read terminates 3 residues before the CDR3 end, so the remaining end is supplied by the germline J gene. This chain links TRBV14 with TRBJ1-4; D is possibly TRBD1 (5 bases). The germline V gene encodes CDR1 SGHDN and CDR2 FVKESK. The CDR3 consists of 14 residues. Trimming took off 6 bases at V and 4 bases at J, with 12 bases between the two ends. The DNA read from the CDR3 is TGTGCCAGCAGTCGTGTGGGGCTTAATGAAAAA. Protein: CASSRVGLNEK. The entire CDR3 sequence reads CASSRVGLNEKLFF.

In this sample, this clone turned up many times. The DNA ends 3 residues before the CDR3 does, and the rest of the CDR3 is filled in from the germline J gene. The chain links TRBV20-1 to TRBJ2-5; 10 bases map to TRBD2. V gave up 2 bases and J gave up 4 bases; unmatched junction bases: 4. Germline CDR1 is DFQATT and CDR2 is SNEGSKA (reference sequence). The CDR3 covers 14 residues. Incomplete CDR3 DNA: TGCAGTGCTAGACCGGGACTAGCGCTAGAGACC. Translation gives CSARPGLALET. The full CDR3 is CSARPGLALETQYF.

In this sample, this clone turned up many times. The read halts 3 residues ahead of the CDR3 end, with the missing end drawn from the germline J gene. The chain is built from TRBV19 and TRBJ1-5, with D unclear. V gave up 1 base and J gave up 7 bases, with 14 bases separating them. CDR3 length: 15 residues. Germline assignment: CDR1 LNHDA and CDR2 SQIVND (reference sequence). Incomplete CDR3 DNA: TGTGCCAGTAGTATAGGATCGGAGGGTGACCAGCCC. This codes for CASSIGSEGDQP. Given in full, the CDR3 is CASSIGSEGDQPQHF.

This clone was found many times. The missing CDR3 end, 3 residues past where the read stops, is filled in from the germline J gene. This sequence joins TRBV19 and TRBJ2-7, with a possible D match to TRBD2 (6 bases). The CDR3 has 13 amino acids. V was clipped by 4 bases and J by 3 bases, with 10 bases between them. Germline V gene data show CDR1 as LNHDA and CDR2 as SQIVND (reference sequence). The part of the CDR3 DNA that was read is TGTGCCAGTAGTAGGGGGGTATACTACGAG. As protein: CASSRGVYYE. The full CDR3 reads CASSRGVYYEQYF.

At least ten counts were recorded for this clone. The same CDR3 can be traced to other DNA sequences in this sample. CDR3 loop: CASSPPSRDYLYNEQFF. The sequenced part of the CDR3 DNA is TGTGCCAGCTCACCACCGTCTCGGGACTACCTCTACAATGAG. V and J are TRBV18 and TRBJ2-1; TRBD2 aligns across 7 bases. The read is 3 residues too short to cover the CDR3 end, so that end is filled in from the germline J gene. Losses at the gene ends were 0 bases for V and 3 bases for J; bases not matched to a gene: 8. The V gene's germline CDR1 is KGHSH and CDR2 LQKENI. This CDR3 comprises 17 residues.

This clone showed up many times. Coverage ceases 3 residues before the CDR3 finishes, and the germline J gene fills in the end. This chain uses TRBV6-2 or TRBV6-3 with TRBJ2-5; 7 bases agree with TRBD1. The CDR3 sequence is 12 residues long. The J segment lost 5 bases and the V segment lost 8 bases, leaving 5 bases of the junction unmatched. Germline V gene data show CDR1 as MNHEY and CDR2 as SVGEGT. CDR3 loop: CASGDRVETQYF. The CDR3 DNA, read in part, is TGTGCCAGCGGAGACAGGGTTGAGACC.

This clone was observed many times. The CDR3 end lies 3 residues beyond the end of the read and is filled in from the germline J gene. V is TRBV20-1 and J is TRBJ2-1, with 9 bases matching TRBD1. This CDR3 comprises 15 residues. Germline values: CDR1 DFQATT, CDR2 SNEGSKA (reference sequence). J lost 3 bases, V lost 2 bases, and 5 bases had no gene match. The chain's CDR3 is CSARLRDRDYNEQFF. The DNA read from the CDR3 is TGCAGTGCTAGACTCCGGGACAGGGACTACAATGAG.

A note on this clone: The read stops 3 residues short of the end of the CDR3; the missing end is completed from the germline J gene. The chain uses TRBV7-6 and TRBJ1-5; perhaps TRBD1 as D (6 bases). Trimming took 5 bases from V and 3 from J, leaving 14 bases between them. This CDR3 has 15 amino acids. CDR1 and CDR2 (germline): SGHVS, FNYEAQ. The sequenced CDR3 bases are TGTGCCAGCAGCCCCCGCAGGGGTGACAATCAGCCC. The encoded protein is CASSPRRGDNQP. The whole CDR3 is CASSPRRGDNQPQHF.

This clone was counted many times. The read is 3 residues too short to cover the CDR3 end, so that end is filled in from the germline J gene. This chain links TRBV7-3 with TRBJ2-5; D might be TRBD1 (5 bases). The germline gives CDR1 SGHTA, CDR2 FQGTGA. Trimming took off 5 bases at V and 5 bases at J, with 15 bases between the two ends. The CDR3 totals 14 residues. This chain's CDR3 is CASSPGSPGETQYF. CDR3 bases read: TGTGCCAGCAGCCCGGGTTCCCCAGGGGAGACC.

This clone has a count of ten or more. The read ends 3 residues before the CDR3 terminus; that terminus is restored from the germline J gene. V is TRBV19 and J is TRBJ2-1; 9 bases line up with TRBD2. Per the germline V gene, CDR1 is LNHDA and CDR2 is SQIVND (reference sequence). J was trimmed by 8 bases and V by 6 bases; bases with no gene match: 11. CDR3 length equals 15 residues. The CDR3 spells CASRQTSGRGDEQFF. The sequenced part of the CDR3 DNA is TGTGCCAGTAGGCAGACTAGCGGCCGAGGGGATGAG.

This clone was recorded many times. The CDR3 end falls 3 residues outside the read, so it is completed with the germline J gene. The J gene is TRBJ2-7, the V gene TRBV7-8, with TRBD1 matching over 7 bases. With 1 base clipped from V and 3 bases from J, the junction kept 0 bases outside the gene matches. The CDR3 has 13 amino acids. Germline V gives CDR1 SGHVS, CDR2 FQNEAQ. The sequenced part of the CDR3 DNA is TGTGCCAGCAGCTTAGGGACAGGCTACGAG. This sequence encodes CASSLGTGYE. Given in full, the CDR3 is CASSLGTGYEQYF.

This clone was picked up many times. The sequenced fragment ends 3 residues before the CDR3 boundary, so the rest is inferred from the germline J gene. This chain uses TRBV6-1 with TRBJ1-4; D unresolved. Trimming left V 0 bases short and J 0 bases short, with 14 bases between. CDR3 length: 18 residues. CDR1 and CDR2 from the germline V gene are MNHNS and SASEGT. Incomplete CDR3 DNA: TGTGCCAGCAGTGAAGCGGTTAGAGGGTCTGCAACTAATGAAAAA. It specifies CASSEAVRGSATNEK. The whole CDR3 protein reads CASSEAVRGSATNEKLFF.

In its sample, this clone was seen many times. The read stops 3 residues short of the end of the CDR3; the missing end is completed from the germline J gene. At the DNA level, this CDR3 is encoded by other sequences in the same sample as well. This chain joins TRBV5-1 and TRBJ2-3; TRBD1 matches at 7 bases. CDR3 length: 14 residues. V was pared by 0 bases and J by 4 bases, with 2 bases of the junction left unmatched. Germline loops: CDR1 SGHRS, CDR2 YFSETQ. CDR3 amino acids: CASSLGQGADTQYF. CDR3 bases read: TGCGCCAGCAGCTTGGGACAGGGTGCAGATACG.

This clone was counted many times. Read coverage stops 3 residues before the CDR3 terminus; the germline J gene supplies the remainder. The chain is built from TRBV12-3 or TRBV12-4 and TRBJ2-1, with D perhaps matching TRBD2 (5 bases). Trimming stripped 6 bases from V and 3 bases from J, with 18 bases between. The CDR3 sequence is 16 residues long. The CDR3 loop is CASSPIATVFYNEQFF. The CDR3 bases that were read are TGTGCCAGCAGCCCCATAGCGACCGTCTTCTACAATGAG.

This clone was seen ten or more times. The observed sequence ends 3 residues before the CDR3 terminus, with the missing tail filled in from the germline J gene. The chain carries TRBV5-1 and TRBJ2-2; 8 positions match TRBD2. Per the germline V gene, CDR1 is SGHRS and CDR2 is YFSETQ. Germline trimming cut 5 bases from V and 0 bases from J; bases unmatched to any gene: 6. The CDR3 totals 16 residues. The CDR3: CASSSNSGANTGELFF. The sequenced CDR3 bases are TGCGCCAGCAGTTCAAATAGCGGGGCGAACACCGGGGAG.

This clone was observed at least ten times. The CDR3 goes on 3 residues after the read ends, and that part is filled in from the germline J gene. V usage is TRBV10-3 and J usage is TRBJ2-2, with D uncertain. The CDR3 is made up of 16 amino acids. Trimming removed 0 bases at V and 0 bases at J, with 8 bases between. Germline CDR1 is ENHRY and CDR2 is SYGVKD. The CDR3 sequence: CAISESHSSNTGELFF. Incomplete CDR3 DNA: TGTGCCATCAGTGAGTCGCACAGTTCGAACACCGGGGAG.

This clone was observed at least ten times. The sequence runs out 3 residues before the end of the CDR3; the remainder is reconstructed from the germline J gene. Other DNA sequences from this sample encode an identical CDR3 as well. V is TRBV5-1 and J is TRBJ2-3; 8 bases align to TRBD1. The J segment lost 4 bases and the V segment lost 4 bases, leaving 5 bases of the junction unmatched. The germline gives CDR1 SGHRS, CDR2 YFSETQ. The CDR3 covers 14 residues. This CDR3 reads CASSLGQGADTQYF. The CDR3 bases that were read are TGCGCCAGCAGCCTTGGACAGGGCGCAGATACG.

To note about this clone: The CDR3 end lies 3 residues beyond the end of the read and is filled in from the germline J gene. The V call is TRBV30, the J call TRBJ1-5; perhaps TRBD1 as D (5 bases). This CDR3 has 15 residues. V was pared by 4 bases and J by 3 bases, with 16 bases between. The germline V gene encodes CDR1 GTSNPN and CDR2 SVGIG (reference sequence). The CDR3 bases that were read are TGTGCCTGGAAGCCCCGACAGACCTACAATCAGCCC. This gives the protein CAWKPRQTYNQP. In full, the CDR3 reads CAWKPRQTYNQPQHF.

This clone has ten or more counts. The CDR3 bases that were read are TGTGCCAGCAGCCCAGGACTAGCGGGATCATACAATGAG. It specifies CASSPGLAGSYNE. The full CDR3 protein is CASSPGLAGSYNEQFF. V gene TRBV9 combines with J gene TRBJ2-1; TRBD2 matches at 12 bases. The sequence runs out 3 residues before the end of the CDR3; the remainder is reconstructed from the germline J gene. From germline, CDR1 is SGDLS and CDR2 YYNGEE. V gave up 4 bases and J gave up 4 bases; unmatched junction bases: 6. The CDR3 covers 16 residues.

This clone showed up many times. Sequence at one end of the junction differs from germline and may be a read error. Incomplete CDR3 DNA: TGCGCCAGCAGCCAAGAAATGGGCAGGGGGAATGGTCACACTGAA. Translating it yields CASSQEMGRGNGHTE. The CDR3, in full, reads CASSQEMGRGNGHTEAFF. This chain joins TRBV4-2 and TRBJ1-1, with 7 bases matching TRBD1. The read finishes 3 residues shy of the CDR3 end, and the germline J gene is used to complete it. The germline CDR1 and CDR2 sequences are LGHNA and YNFKEQ. The CDR3 sequence is 18 residues long.

This clone has ten or more counts. The CDR3 goes on 3 residues after the read ends, and that part is filled in from the germline J gene. The chain has TRBV11-2 and TRBJ1-1, with a tentative D call TRBD1 (6 bases). Trimming cost V 5 bases and J 0 bases, with 13 bases left between them. The CDR3 consists of 15 residues. The germline V gene has CDR1 SGHAT and CDR2 FQNNGV. The CDR3 reads CASSRTVPVNTEAFF. Partial CDR3 DNA: TGTGCCAGCAGCAGGACAGTCCCGGTGAACACTGAA.

This clone was counted ten times or more. The read terminates 3 residues ahead of where the CDR3 ends, so the germline J gene completes it. The gene calls are TRBV7-2 and TRBJ2-1; 9 nucleotides match TRBD2. Germline CDR1 and CDR2: SGHTA and FQGNSA. Trimming removed 4 bases from V and 3 bases from J; junction bases left unmatched: 4. CDR3 length: 15 residues. CDR3 region: CASSSRTSVYNEQFF. The covered CDR3 bases are TGTGCCAGCAGCTCTCGGACTAGCGTCTACAATGAG.